These 29 T cell receptor beta chains came from one sample sequenced in a study of CD8+CD57+ T cells in acquired aplastic anemia. Genomic DNA acted as the template from which TCR beta VDJ combination and CDR3 sequence profiling were carried out. In TCRdb, the reads were re-called with MiXCR into one record per CDR3 protein. The table has approximately 150,000 distinct CDR3 sequences, about 45% seen once; the top ten hold around 1%. CD8+CD57+ cell expansion, shown by flow cytometry, had occurred in the patients selected for sequencing. Sequencing used sorted CD4+, CD8+, or CD8+CD57+ T cells (not recorded which) from PBMCs. All receptors derive from a human donor with aplastic anemia.

As regards this clonotype: This may arise from a read error, as a much more abundant clone is one base away. The CDR3 coding sequence is TGTGCCAGCAGGTTACAGGGATCTGGAAACGCCATATATTTT. Its translation: CASRLQGSGNAIYF. The chain joins TRBV6-1 to TRBJ1-3, with D perhaps TRBD1 (6 bases). The CDR3 is made up of 14 amino acids. CDR1 MNHNS and CDR2 SASEGT come from the germline V gene.

V usage is TRBV10-1 and J usage is TRBJ2-7; TRBD1 or TRBD2 may be the D gene (5 bases each). Germline V lookup: CDR1 WNHNN, CDR2 SYGVQD (reference sequence). V gave up 6 bases and J gave up 5 bases, with 14 bases separating them. CDR3 size: 13 residues. CDR3 residues: CASSTPGPDEQYF. CDR3 coding DNA: TGCGCCAGCAGCACTCCGGGACCGGACGAGCAGTACTTC.

There are many counts of this clonotype. The V and J genes are TRBV20-1 and TRBJ2-3, with 7 bases lining up with TRBD2. Germline trimming cut 5 bases from V and 8 bases from J; bases unmatched to any gene: 13. The CDR3 runs to 14 residues. Per the germline V gene, CDR1 is DFQATT and CDR2 is SNEGSKA (reference sequence). The CDR3 sequence is CSAVTSAYGVTQYF. The CDR3 DNA reads as TGCAGTGCTGTTACTAGCGCCTACGGGGTTACGCAGTATTTT.

The genes are TRBV2 and TRBJ2-1, with D tentatively TRBD2 (5 bases). V lost 8 bases, J lost 0 bases, and 11 bases lay in between. The CDR3 has 14 amino acids. CDR1 and CDR2 from the germline V gene are SNHLY and FYNNEI. The CDR3 sequence: CASSPAGSYNEQFF. In DNA form, the CDR3 reads TGTGCCAGCTCGCCGGCGGGCTCCTACAATGAGCAGTTCTTC. Full variable domain (rest looked up from reference TRBV2 and TRBJ2-1): EPEVTQTPSHQVTQMGQEVILRCVPISNHLYFYWYRQILGQKVEFLVSFYNNEISEKSEIFDDQFSVERPDGSNFTLKIRSTKLEDSAMYFCASSPAGSYNEQFFGPGTRLTVL.

The J gene is TRBJ1-1, the V gene TRBV11-1; the match to TRBD1 covers 8 bases. Germline-derived CDR1 and CDR2 are SGHAT and FQDESV (reference sequence). There are 16 residues in the CDR3. J was trimmed by 5 bases and V by 1 base; bases with no gene match: 9. Here the CDR3 DNA reads TGTGCCAGCAGCTTAGGTAGGACAGGGCGGGATACTGAAGCTTTCTTT. Residues: CASSLGRTGRDTEAFF.

The rearrangement joins TRBV25-1 to TRBJ2-5; perhaps TRBD2 as D (6 bases). This CDR3 is built from 16 residues. The germline V gene encodes CDR1 MGHDK and CDR2 SYGVNS. The V and J ends lost 2 bases and 2 bases respectively, with 15 bases between them. The CDR3, as DNA: TGTGCCAGCAGTGAAGTGTGGGGGGTCGTTCAAGAGACCCAGTACTTC. This translates into CASSEVWGVVQETQYF.

This clonotype was observed at least ten times. The chain carries TRBV2 and TRBJ1-2; 7 bases map to TRBD1. From germline, CDR1 is SNHLY and CDR2 FYNNEI. This CDR3 is built from 18 residues. J was trimmed by 4 bases and V by 7 bases; bases with no gene match: 21. The CDR3 loop is CASIQPGVQQGTSYGYTF. The CDR3 region has the DNA TGTGCCAGCATTCAGCCAGGGGTCCAACAGGGGACGAGCTATGGCTACACCTTC.

This rearrangement joins TRBV20-1 to TRBJ1-5; no reliable D call. The CDR3 runs to 15 residues. Germline CDR1 reads DFQATT; CDR2 reads SNEGSKA (reference sequence). V gave up 7 bases and J gave up 1 base, with 17 bases separating them. The CDR3 DNA sequence: TGCAGTGTCAGATCGGGGTCGGGGAGCAATCAGCCCCAGCATTTT. Protein: CSVRSGSGSNQPQHF.

This clonotype was recorded at least ten times. This chain connects TRBV19 to TRBJ2-3; 7 bases map to TRBD2. The germline V gene has CDR1 LNHDA and CDR2 SQIVND (reference sequence). The CDR3 length is 11 residues. Unmatched junction bases numbered 2, after V lost 9 bases and J lost 5 bases. This CDR3 reads CASGLGDTQYF. For the CDR3, the DNA is TGTGCCAGCGGACTAGGAGATACGCAGTATTTT. Supplemented by reference TRBV19 and TRBJ2-3, the full variable domain reads DGGITQSPKYLFRKEGQNVTLSCEQNLNHDAMYWYRQDPGQGLRLIYYSQIVNDFQKGDIAEGYSVSREKKESFPLTVTSAQKNPTAFYLCASGLGDTQYFGPGTRLTVL.

The gene calls are TRBV6-4 and TRBJ1-1, with D possibly TRBD1 on 5 matching bases. Per germline, CDR1 MRHNA and CDR2 SNTAGT. V lost 6 bases, J lost 11 bases, and 16 bases lay in between. CDR3 length: 12 amino acids. In DNA, the CDR3 is TGTGCCAGCAGGGGGACGGTGGGGGAGGCTTTCTTT. It encodes CASRGTVGEAFF.

This clonotype was observed at least ten times. The genes are TRBV7-2 and TRBJ1-1; TRBD1 is a possible D gene (6 bases). From germline, CDR1 is SGHTA and CDR2 FQGNSA. This CDR3 contains 12 residues. V was cut by 3 bases and J by 7 bases, with 9 bases left in between. The CDR3 DNA reads TGTGCCAGCAGCTTTCAGGGGCTTGAAGCTTTCTTT. This encodes CASSFQGLEAFF. Supplemented by reference TRBV7-2 and TRBJ1-1, the full variable domain reads GAGVSQSPSNKVTEKGKDVELRCDPISGHTALYWYRQSLGQGLEFLIYFQGNSAPDKSGLPSDRFSAERTGGSVSTLTIQRTQQEDSAVYLCASSFQGLEAFFGQGTRLTVV.

This chain connects TRBV12-3 or TRBV12-4 to TRBJ1-1; D call uncertain. This CDR3 has 13 residues. The germline V and J ends were trimmed by 3 bases and 2 bases, with 7 bases remaining between them. CDR3 nucleotides: TGTGCCAGCAGTTTGGGATTTAACACTGAAGCTTTCTTT. Protein sequence: CASSLGFNTEAFF.

This clonotype was detected ten times or more. The chain employs TRBV12-3 or TRBV12-4 and TRBJ1-2; D uncertain. CDR3 length: 12 amino acids. The V end lost 8 bases, the J end lost 1 base, and 8 bases lay between the germline ends. The CDR3 is CASAPDNYGYTF. In nucleotides, the CDR3 is TGTGCCAGCGCACCAGATAACTATGGCTACACCTTC.

The chain carries TRBV20-1 and TRBJ1-1; a weak D match, TRBD1 (5 bases). This CDR3 contains 14 residues. V lost 2 bases to trimming and J lost 6 bases, with 16 bases between them. CDR1 and CDR2 (germline): DFQATT, SNEGSKA (reference sequence). The CDR3 DNA follows: TGCAGTGCTAGACAGATGACAGTGTACCCTGAAGCTTTCTTT. Translating it yields CSARQMTVYPEAFF.

This clonotype was detected only a few times. This rearrangement joins TRBV19 to TRBJ2-7; the match to TRBD2 covers 7 bases. This CDR3 is built from 11 residues. Trimming cost V 3 bases and J 8 bases; bases outside gene matches: 1. Germline V lookup: CDR1 LNHDA, CDR2 SQIVND (reference sequence). The CDR3 protein is CASSIGGKQYF. In DNA form, the CDR3 reads TGTGCCAGTAGTATCGGGGGGAAGCAGTACTTC.

This clonotype was seen many times. The chain carries TRBV7-3 and TRBJ2-7, with 7 bases aligning to TRBD2. The J segment lost 0 bases and the V segment lost 1 base, leaving 6 bases of the junction unmatched. The CDR3 extends over 16 amino acids. Germline CDR1 SGHTA, CDR2 FQGTGA. The CDR3 coding sequence is TGTGCCAGCAGCTTAAACGCAGCGGGAAGCTCCTACGAGCAGTACTTC. It encodes CASSLNAAGSSYEQYF.

This chain uses TRBV19 with TRBJ1-3; D remains ambiguous. The CDR3 totals 12 residues. The V gene lost 5 bases and the J gene lost 4 bases, with 6 bases spanning the gap. CDR1 and CDR2 from the germline V gene are LNHDA and SQIVND (reference sequence). CDR3 loop: CASSPNGNTIYF. DNA of the CDR3: TGTGCCAGTAGTCCCAACGGAAACACCATATATTTT.

This chain joins TRBV7-3 and TRBJ2-7; TRBD1 aligns across 7 bases. The CDR3 runs to 14 residues. Germline CDR1 SGHTA, CDR2 FQGTGA. With 6 bases clipped from V and 2 bases from J, the junction kept 7 bases outside the gene matches. CDR3 loop: CASSVSGGPYEQYF. The CDR3 nucleotides read TGTGCCAGCAGTGTTTCAGGGGGTCCCTACGAGCAGTACTTC.

As to this clonotype: A read error may account for a junction end that differs from germline. This rearrangement joins TRBV6-2 or TRBV6-3 to TRBJ1-2; D is unclear. The CDR3 totals 11 residues. Looked up from germline, CDR1 is MNHEY and CDR2 is SVGEGT. CDR3 bases: TGTGCCAGCAGTTTAGGCCCTCGGCCTAACTTC. It specifies CASSLGPRPNF.

As DNA, the CDR3 is TGCGCCAGCAGCTTGGTAGGGACCCGTTATAATTCACCCCTCCACTTT. It is translated as CASSLVGTRYNSPLHF. V gene TRBV5-1 combines with J gene TRBJ1-6, with D possibly matching TRBD1 (5 bases). With 0 bases removed from V and 4 bases from J, the gap between germline ends came to 11 bases. Germline assignment: CDR1 SGHRS and CDR2 YFSETQ. The CDR3 length is 16 residues.

This clonotype was recorded at least ten times. The chain is built from TRBV12-3 or TRBV12-4 and TRBJ1-2; D is unclear. The CDR3 covers 15 residues. V was clipped by 2 bases and J by 1 base, with 11 bases between them. The CDR3 sequence is CASSLYPMDNYGYTF. As DNA, the CDR3 is TGTGCCAGCAGTTTATACCCAATGGATAACTATGGCTACACCTTC.

The rearrangement links TRBV2 to TRBJ1-1; D call uncertain. Deletions cut 3 bases from V and 3 bases from J, with 11 bases between. Germline V gene sequence: CDR1 SNHLY, CDR2 FYNNEI. The CDR3 is 14 amino acids. The CDR3 DNA sequence: TGTGCCAGCAGTGATGTGGTAGGCCACACTGAAGCTTTCTTT. Its translation: CASSDVVGHTEAFF.

This clonotype has at least ten counts. The J gene is TRBJ2-3, the V gene TRBV2; D possibly matches TRBD1 or TRBD2 (5 bases each). CDR1 and CDR2 (germline): SNHLY, FYNNEI. This CDR3 has 13 residues. With 8 bases removed from V and 8 bases from J, the gap between germline ends came to 17 bases. The CDR3 coding sequence is TGTGCCAGCGGTCCGGGACCCCAAGGTACGCAGTATTTT. As protein: CASGPGPQGTQYF.

The V gene is TRBV10-3, the J gene TRBJ2-3; 9 nucleotides align to TRBD2. The germline V gene encodes CDR1 ENHRY and CDR2 SYGVKD. V gave up 10 bases and J gave up 2 bases; unmatched junction bases: 10. The CDR3 contains 15 residues. The CDR3 loop reads CATQSIAGATDTQYF. The CDR3 region has the DNA TGTGCCACCCAGTCCATAGCGGGGGCCACAGATACGCAGTATTTT.

This clonotype has just a few counts. The genes are TRBV3-1 and TRBJ1-2; D gene unclear. Germline CDR1 LGHDT, CDR2 YNNKEL (reference sequence). The length of the CDR3 is 15 residues. V lost 0 bases to trimming and J lost 4 bases, with 12 bases between them. The DNA for the CDR3 is TGTGCCAGCAGCCAAGATCTCTACCGATCCTATGGCTACACCTTC. Protein sequence: CASSQDLYRSYGYTF. The full variable domain, rest sourced from reference TRBV3-1 and TRBJ1-2, is DTAVSQTPKYLVTQMGNDKSIKCEQNLGHDTMYWYKQDSKKFLKIMFSYNNKELIINETVPNRFSPKSPDKAHLNLHINSLELGDSAVYFCASSQDLYRSYGYTFGSGTRLTVV.

This clonotype appeared many times. This sequence joins TRBV20-1 and TRBJ1-3; unclear D gene. The CDR3 has 13 amino acids. V shed 1 base and J shed 2 bases, with 6 bases lying between them. CDR1 and CDR2 (germline): DFQATT, SNEGSKA (reference sequence). The CDR3 loop reads CSARVVAGNTIYF. The CDR3 region has the DNA TGCAGTGCTAGAGTGGTTGCTGGAAACACCATATATTTT.

This clonotype was counted ten times or more. The chain links TRBV12-5 to TRBJ1-1; D unclear. The V and J ends lost 4 bases and 4 bases respectively, with 10 bases between them. Germline values: CDR1 LGHNT, CDR2 FRNRAP. The CDR3 spans 13 residues. The CDR3 DNA reads as TGTGCTAGTGGTTCCGACGGAATCACTGAAGCTTTCTTT. This translates into CASGSDGITEAFF.

The chain has TRBV20-1 and TRBJ1-2; D might be TRBD1 (6 bases). The germline gives CDR1 DFQATT, CDR2 SNEGSKA (reference sequence). There are 17 residues in the CDR3. Trimming left V 0 bases short and J 2 bases short, with 19 bases between. CDR3 in DNA: TGCAGTGCTAGAGATCAGGGGTCGACAGCTACCAACTATGGCTACACCTTC. Its translation: CSARDQGSTATNYGYTF.

The chain uses TRBV6-1 and TRBJ1-1; D is possibly TRBD1 (5 bases). CDR1 and CDR2 from the germline V gene are MNHNS and SASEGT. The CDR3 is made up of 14 amino acids. Trimming shortened V by 3 bases and J by 1 base, and 9 bases separated the two germline ends. The CDR3: CASSDPGPNTEAFF. The CDR3 DNA follows: TGTGCCAGCAGTGACCCGGGACCGAACACTGAAGCTTTCTTT.